This T cell receptor (beta chain) emerged from a study of blood T cell repertoires in COVID-19. Across the whole study: From the United States, Italy and Spain came samples of acute and convalescent COVID-19. Sample material is recorded as cDNA or gDNA derived from T cells, B-cell-depleted T cells, or PBMCs.

Sequencing was performed with immunoSEQ multiplex PCR; in TCRdb, only in-frame clones are kept and a portion is missing. The repertoire holds roughly 440,000 clones, with approximately 89% as singletons. V lost 0 bases to trimming and J lost 9 bases; unmatched junction nucleotides: 2. CDR3 length equals 15 residues. Per the germline V gene, CDR1 is ENHRY and CDR2 is SYGVKD. The sequence came from a woman aged 50 to 60 with COVID-19, enrolled during active disease. The rearrangement links TRBV10-3 to TRBJ2-1, with 13 positions matching TRBD2. The material sequenced was peripheral blood. The CDR3 DNA is TGTGCCATCAGTGAGTCTAGACTAGCGGGGGGTGAGCAGTTCTTC. Translation gives CAISESRLAGGEQFF.